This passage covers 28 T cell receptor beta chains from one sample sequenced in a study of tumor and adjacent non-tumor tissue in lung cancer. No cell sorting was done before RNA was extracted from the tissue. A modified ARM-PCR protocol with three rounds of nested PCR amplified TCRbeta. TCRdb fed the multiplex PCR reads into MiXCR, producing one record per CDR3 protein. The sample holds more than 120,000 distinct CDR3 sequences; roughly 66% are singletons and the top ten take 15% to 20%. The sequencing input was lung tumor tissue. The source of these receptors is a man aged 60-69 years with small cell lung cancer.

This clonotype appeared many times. Here the CDR3 reads CASSPLTGADTQYF. The CDR3 nucleotides are TGTGCCAGCAGCCCCCTAACAGGGGCAGATACGCAGTATTTT. V is TRBV14 and J is TRBJ2-3, with TRBD1 matching 7 bases. V lost 4 bases, J lost 4 bases, and 5 bases stayed unmatched. CDR3 length: 14 amino acids. Germline CDR1 reads SGHDN; CDR2 reads FVKESK. Drawing the rest from reference TRBV14 and TRBJ2-3, the complete variable domain is EAGVTQFPSHSVIEKGQTVTLRCDPISGHDNLYWYRRVMGKEIKFLLHFVKESKQDESGMPNNRFLAERTGGTYSTLKVQPAELEDSGVYFCASSPLTGADTQYFGPGTRLTVL.

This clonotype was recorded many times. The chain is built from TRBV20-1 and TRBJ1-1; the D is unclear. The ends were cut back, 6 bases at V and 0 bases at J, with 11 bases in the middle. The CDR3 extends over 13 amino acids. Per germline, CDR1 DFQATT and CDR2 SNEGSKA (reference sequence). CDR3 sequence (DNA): TGCAGTGCCCCAGGAGACCTGAACACTGAAGCTTTCTTT. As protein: CSAPGDLNTEAFF.

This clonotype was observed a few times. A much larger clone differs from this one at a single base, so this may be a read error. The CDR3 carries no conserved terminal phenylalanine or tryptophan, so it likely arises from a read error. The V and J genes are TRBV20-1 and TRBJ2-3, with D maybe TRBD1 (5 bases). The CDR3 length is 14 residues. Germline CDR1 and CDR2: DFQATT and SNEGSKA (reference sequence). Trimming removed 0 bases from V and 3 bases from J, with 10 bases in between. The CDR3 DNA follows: TGCAGTGCTAGAGATCTTGGACAAACAGATACGCAGTATTCT. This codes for CSARDLGQTDTQYS.

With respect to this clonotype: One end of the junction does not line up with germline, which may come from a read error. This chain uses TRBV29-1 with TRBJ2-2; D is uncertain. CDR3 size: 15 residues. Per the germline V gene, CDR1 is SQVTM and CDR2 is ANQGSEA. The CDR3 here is CSAVVGSVNTVELFF. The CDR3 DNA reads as TGCAGCGCCGTCGTGGGCTCGGTGAACACCGTGGAGCTGTTTTTT.

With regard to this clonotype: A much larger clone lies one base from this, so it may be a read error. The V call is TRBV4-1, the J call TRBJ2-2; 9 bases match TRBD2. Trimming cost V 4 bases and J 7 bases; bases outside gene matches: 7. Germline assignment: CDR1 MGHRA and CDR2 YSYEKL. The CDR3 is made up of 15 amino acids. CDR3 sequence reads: CASSRESGRNGELFF. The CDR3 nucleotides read TGCGCCAGCAGCCGAGAAAGCGGGAGGAACGGGGAGCTGTTTTTT.

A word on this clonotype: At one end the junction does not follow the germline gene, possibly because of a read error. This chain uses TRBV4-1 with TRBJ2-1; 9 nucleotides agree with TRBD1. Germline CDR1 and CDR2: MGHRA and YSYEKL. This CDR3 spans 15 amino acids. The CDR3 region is CAGSHRQGERGEQFF. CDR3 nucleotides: TGCGCCGGCAGTCACCGACAGGGGGAAAGGGGTGAGCAGTTCTTC.

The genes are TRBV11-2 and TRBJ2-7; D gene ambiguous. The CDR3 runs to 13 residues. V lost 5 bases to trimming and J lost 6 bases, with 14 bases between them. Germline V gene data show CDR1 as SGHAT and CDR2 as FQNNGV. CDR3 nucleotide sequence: TGTGCCAGCAGCGTTTACCGATTAGGCGAGCAGTACTTC. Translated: CASSVYRLGEQYF.

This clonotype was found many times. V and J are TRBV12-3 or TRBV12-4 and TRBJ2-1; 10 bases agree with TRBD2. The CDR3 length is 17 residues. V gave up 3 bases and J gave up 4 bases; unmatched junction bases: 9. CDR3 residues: CASSFYSGLARYNEQFF. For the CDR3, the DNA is TGTGCCAGCAGTTTTTACTCGGGACTAGCGAGATACAATGAGCAGTTCTTC.

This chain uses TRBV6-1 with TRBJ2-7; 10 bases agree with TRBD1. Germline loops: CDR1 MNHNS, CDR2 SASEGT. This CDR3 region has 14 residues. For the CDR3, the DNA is TGTGGCAGCACACAGGACAGGGGGTTCTACGAACAGTACGTC. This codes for CGSTQDRGFYEQYV.

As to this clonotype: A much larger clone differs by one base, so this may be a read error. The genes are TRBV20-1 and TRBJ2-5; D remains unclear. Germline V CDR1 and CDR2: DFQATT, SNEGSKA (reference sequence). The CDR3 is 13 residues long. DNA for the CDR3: TGCATTGCTAGATCCGTGGAGTTTGAGACCCAGTACTTC. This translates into CIARSVEFETQYF.

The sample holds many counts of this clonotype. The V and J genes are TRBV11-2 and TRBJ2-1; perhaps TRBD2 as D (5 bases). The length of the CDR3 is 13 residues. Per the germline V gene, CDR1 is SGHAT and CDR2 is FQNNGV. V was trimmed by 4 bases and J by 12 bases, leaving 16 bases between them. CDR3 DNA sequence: TGTGCCAGCAGCTCCCGAGGTGGACTTACGCAGTTCTTC. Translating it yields CASSSRGGLTQFF.

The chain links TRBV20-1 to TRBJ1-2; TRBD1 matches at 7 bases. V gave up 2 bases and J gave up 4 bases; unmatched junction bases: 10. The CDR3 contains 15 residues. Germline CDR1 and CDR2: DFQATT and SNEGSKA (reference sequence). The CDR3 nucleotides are TGCAGTGCTAGAAATCAGGGGGGGGCCGGCTATGGCTACACCTTC. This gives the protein CSARNQGGAGYGYTF.

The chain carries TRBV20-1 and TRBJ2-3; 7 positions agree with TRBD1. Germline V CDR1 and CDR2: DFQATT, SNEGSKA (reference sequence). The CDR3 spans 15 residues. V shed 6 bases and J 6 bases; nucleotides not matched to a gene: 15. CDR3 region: CSAGDRESGRDTQYF. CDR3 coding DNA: TGCAGTGCGGGGGACAGAGAGTCGGGTAGGGATACGCAGTATTTT.

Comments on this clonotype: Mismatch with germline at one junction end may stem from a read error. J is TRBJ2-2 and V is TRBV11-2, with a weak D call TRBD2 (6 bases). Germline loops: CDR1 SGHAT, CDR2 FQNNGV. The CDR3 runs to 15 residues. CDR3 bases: TGTGCCAGCAGCTTAACGCCGGGGCCTGGCGGGGACCTGTTCTTT. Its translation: CASSLTPGPGGDLFF.

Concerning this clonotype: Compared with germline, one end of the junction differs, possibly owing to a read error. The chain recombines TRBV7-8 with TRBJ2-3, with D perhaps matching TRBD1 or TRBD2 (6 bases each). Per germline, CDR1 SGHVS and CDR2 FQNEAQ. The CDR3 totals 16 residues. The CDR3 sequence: CASRLRPEGGADTQYF. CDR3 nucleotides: TGTGCCAGCAGACTAAGACCGGAGGGGGGCGCAGATACACAGTATTTT.

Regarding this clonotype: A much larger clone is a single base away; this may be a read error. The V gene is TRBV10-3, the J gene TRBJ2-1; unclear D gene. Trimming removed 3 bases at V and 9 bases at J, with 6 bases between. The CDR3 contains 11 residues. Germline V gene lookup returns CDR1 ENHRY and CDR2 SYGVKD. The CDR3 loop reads CAISENSEQFF. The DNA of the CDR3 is TGTGCCATCAGTGAAAACAGTGAGCAGTTCTTC.

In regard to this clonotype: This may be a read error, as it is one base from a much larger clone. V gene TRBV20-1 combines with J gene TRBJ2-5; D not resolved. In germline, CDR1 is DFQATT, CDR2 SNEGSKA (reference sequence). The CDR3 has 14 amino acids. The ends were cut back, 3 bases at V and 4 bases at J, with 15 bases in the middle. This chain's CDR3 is CSASDVVGRETQYF. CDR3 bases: TGCAGTGCTAGTGATGTCGTAGGTAGAGAGACCCAGTACTTC.

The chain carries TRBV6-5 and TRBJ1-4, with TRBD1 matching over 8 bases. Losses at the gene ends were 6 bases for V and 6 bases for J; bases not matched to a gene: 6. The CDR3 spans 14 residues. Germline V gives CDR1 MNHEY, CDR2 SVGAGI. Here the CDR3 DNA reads TGTGCCAGCAGGGAATCAGGGGGCTATGAAAAACTGTTTTTT. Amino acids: CASRESGGYEKLFF.

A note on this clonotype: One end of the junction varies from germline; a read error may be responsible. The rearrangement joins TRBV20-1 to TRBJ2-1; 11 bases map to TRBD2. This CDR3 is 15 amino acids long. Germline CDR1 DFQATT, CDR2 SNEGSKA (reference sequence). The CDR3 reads CSVRVTSGRSNEQSF. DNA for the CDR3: TGCAGTGTTAGAGTAACTAGCGGGAGATCCAATGAGCAGTCCTTC.

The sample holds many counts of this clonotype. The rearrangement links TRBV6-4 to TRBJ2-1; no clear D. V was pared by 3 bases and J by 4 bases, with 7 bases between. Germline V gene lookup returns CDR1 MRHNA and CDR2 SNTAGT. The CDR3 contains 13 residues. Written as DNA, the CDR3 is TGTGCCAGCAGTGAGGACCCTTACAATGAGCAGTTCTTC. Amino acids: CASSEDPYNEQFF.

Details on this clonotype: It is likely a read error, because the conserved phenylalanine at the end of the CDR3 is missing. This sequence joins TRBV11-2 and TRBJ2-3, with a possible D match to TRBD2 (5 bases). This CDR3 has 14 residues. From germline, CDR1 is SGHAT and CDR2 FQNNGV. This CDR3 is CTSSYQRAGDTQYC. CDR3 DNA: TGTACCAGCAGCTACCAGAGGGCGGGAGATACGCAGTATTGT.

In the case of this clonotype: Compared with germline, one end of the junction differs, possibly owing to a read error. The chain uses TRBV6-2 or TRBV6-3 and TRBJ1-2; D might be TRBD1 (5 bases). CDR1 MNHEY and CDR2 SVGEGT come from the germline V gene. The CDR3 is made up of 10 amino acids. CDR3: CACGTPRQLF. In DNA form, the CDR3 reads TGTGCCTGCGGGACCCCGAGACAGCTCTTC.

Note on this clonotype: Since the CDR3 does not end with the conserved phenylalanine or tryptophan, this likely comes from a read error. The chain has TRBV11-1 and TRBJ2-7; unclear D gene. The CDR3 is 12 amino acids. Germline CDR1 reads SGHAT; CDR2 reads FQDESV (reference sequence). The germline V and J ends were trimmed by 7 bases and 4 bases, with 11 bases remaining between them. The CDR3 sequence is CASNFKTYEQYS. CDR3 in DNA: TGTGCCAGCAACTTCAAGACTTACGAGCAGTACTCC.

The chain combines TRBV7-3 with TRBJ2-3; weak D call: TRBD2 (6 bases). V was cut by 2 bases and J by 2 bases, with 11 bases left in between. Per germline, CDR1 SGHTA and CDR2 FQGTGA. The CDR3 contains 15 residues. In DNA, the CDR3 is TGTGCCAGCAGCTTAGTCGGCGGGGTCACAGATACGCAGTATTTT. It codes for CASSLVGGVTDTQYF. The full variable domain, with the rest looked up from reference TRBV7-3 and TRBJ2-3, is GAGVSQTPSNKVTEKGKYVELRCDPISGHTALYWYRQSLGQGPEFLIYFQGTGAADDSGLPNDRFFAVRPEGSVSTLKIQRTERGDSAVYLCASSLVGGVTDTQYFGPGTRLTVL.

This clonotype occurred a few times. CDR3 sequence: CASSSNRGTDTQYF. CDR3 DNA sequence: TGTGCCAGCAGCTCCAACAGGGGGACGGATACGCAGTATTTT. This rearrangement joins TRBV7-2 to TRBJ2-3, with TRBD1 matching 8 bases. The CDR3 is 14 residues long. Trimming cost V 4 bases and J 6 bases; bases outside gene matches: 6. The germline V gene has CDR1 SGHTA and CDR2 FQGNSA.

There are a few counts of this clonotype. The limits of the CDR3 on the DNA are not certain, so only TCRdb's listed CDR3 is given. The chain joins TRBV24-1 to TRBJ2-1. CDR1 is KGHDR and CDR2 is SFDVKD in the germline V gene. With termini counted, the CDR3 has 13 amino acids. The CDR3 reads CATSVPGYNEQFF.

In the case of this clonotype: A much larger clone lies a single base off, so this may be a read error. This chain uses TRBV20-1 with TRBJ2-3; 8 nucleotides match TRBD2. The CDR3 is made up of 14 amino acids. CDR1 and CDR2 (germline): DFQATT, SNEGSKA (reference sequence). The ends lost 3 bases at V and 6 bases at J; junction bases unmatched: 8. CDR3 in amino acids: CSARWTSRKDTQYF. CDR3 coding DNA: TGCAGTGCTAGGTGGACTAGCAGGAAGGATACGCAGTATTTT.

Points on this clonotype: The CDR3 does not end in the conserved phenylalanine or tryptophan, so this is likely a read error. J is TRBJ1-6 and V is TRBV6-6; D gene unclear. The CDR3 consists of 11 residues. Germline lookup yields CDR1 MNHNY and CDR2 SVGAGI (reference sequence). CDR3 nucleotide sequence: TGTACCAGCAGTAAAGATTCACCCCTCCACGTT. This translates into CTSSKDSPLHV.